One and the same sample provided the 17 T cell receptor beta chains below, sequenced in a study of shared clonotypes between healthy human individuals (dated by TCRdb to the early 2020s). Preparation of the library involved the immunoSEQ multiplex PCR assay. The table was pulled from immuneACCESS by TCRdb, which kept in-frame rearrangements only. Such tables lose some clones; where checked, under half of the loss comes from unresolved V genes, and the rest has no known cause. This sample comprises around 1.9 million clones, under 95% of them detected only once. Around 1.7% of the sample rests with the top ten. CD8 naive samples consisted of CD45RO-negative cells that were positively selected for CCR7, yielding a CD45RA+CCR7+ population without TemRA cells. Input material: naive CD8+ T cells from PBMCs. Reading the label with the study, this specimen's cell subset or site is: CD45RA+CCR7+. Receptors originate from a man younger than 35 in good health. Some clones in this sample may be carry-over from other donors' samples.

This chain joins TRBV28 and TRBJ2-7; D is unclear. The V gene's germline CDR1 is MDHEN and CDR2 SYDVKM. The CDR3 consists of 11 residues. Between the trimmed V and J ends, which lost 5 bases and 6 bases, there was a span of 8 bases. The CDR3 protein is CASSRPGEQYF. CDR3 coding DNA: TGTGCCAGCAGTCGCCCCGGCGAGCAGTACTTC. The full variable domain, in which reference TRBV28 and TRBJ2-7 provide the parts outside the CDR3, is DVKVTQSSRYLVKRTGEKVFLECVQDMDHENMFWYRQDPGLGLRLIYFSYDVKMKEKGDIPEGYSVSREKKERFSLILESASTNQTSMYLCASSRPGEQYFGPGTRLTVT.

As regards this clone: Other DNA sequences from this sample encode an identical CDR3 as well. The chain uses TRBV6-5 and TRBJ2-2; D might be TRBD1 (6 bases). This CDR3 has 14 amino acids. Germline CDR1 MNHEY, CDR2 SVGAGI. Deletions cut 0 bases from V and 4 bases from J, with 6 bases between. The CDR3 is CASSYSGATGELFF. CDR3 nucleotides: TGTGCCAGCAGTTACTCGGGGGCCACCGGGGAGCTGTTTTTT.

The CDR3 protein is CASSLSGGMDGYTF. DNA of the CDR3: TGTGCCAGCAGCTTATCGGGGGGGATGGATGGCTACACCTTC. This chain joins TRBV13 and TRBJ1-2, with D maybe TRBD1 (5 bases). Trimming removed 2 bases at V and 6 bases at J, with 13 bases between. The CDR3 runs to 14 residues. Germline CDR1 reads PRHDT; CDR2 reads FYEKMQ (reference sequence).

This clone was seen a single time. In nucleotides, the CDR3 is TGTGCCAGCAGCTTAGTTCCCCGGAGCGGTGAGCAGTTCTTC. This sequence encodes CASSLVPRSGEQFF. V is TRBV11-2 and J is TRBJ2-1; possible D gene TRBD2, 5 bases. Per the germline V gene, CDR1 is SGHAT and CDR2 is FQNNGV. The V end lost 1 base, the J end lost 9 bases, and 13 bases lay between the germline ends. The CDR3 totals 14 residues.

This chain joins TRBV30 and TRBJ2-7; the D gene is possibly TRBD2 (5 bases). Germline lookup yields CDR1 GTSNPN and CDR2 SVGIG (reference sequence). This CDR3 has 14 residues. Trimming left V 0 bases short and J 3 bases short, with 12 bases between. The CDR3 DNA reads TGTGCCTGGAGTGTAATCACTAGTATCTACGAGCAGTACTTC. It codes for CAWSVITSIYEQYF.

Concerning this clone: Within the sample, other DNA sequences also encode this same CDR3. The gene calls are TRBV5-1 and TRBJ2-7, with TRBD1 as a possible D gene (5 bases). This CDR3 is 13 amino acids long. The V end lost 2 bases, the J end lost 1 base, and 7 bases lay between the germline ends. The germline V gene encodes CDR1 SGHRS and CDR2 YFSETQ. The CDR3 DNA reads TGCGCCAGCAGCTTACAGGATTCCTACGAGCAGTACTTC. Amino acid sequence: CASSLQDSYEQYF.

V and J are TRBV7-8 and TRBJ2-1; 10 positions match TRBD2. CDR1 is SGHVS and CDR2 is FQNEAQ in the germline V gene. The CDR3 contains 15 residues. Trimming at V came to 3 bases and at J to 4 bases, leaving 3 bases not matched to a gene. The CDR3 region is CASSFRTSGYNEQFF. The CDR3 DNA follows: TGTGCCAGCAGCTTCCGGACTAGCGGTTACAATGAGCAGTTCTTC.

The CDR3 coding sequence is TGTGCCAGCAATTGGGGGGGCAATGACTACGAGCAGTACTTC. It specifies CASNWGGNDYEQYF. V is TRBV9 and J is TRBJ2-7; D perhaps matches TRBD2 (7 bases). CDR1 and CDR2 from the germline V gene are SGDLS and YYNGEE. The CDR3 spans 14 residues. Trimming left V 6 bases short and J 3 bases short, with 16 bases between.

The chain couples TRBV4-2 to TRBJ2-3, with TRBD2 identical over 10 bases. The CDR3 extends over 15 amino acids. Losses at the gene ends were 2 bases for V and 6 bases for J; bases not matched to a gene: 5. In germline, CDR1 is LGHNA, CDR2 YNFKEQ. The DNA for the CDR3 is TGTGCCAGCAGCCAACAAGCGGGAGGGGGCGATACGCAGTATTTT. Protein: CASSQQAGGGDTQYF.

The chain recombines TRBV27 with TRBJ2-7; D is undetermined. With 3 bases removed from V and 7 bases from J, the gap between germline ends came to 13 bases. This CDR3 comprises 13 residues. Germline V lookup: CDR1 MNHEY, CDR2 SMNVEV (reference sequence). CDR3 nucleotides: TGTGCCAGCAGTTTCGGATGGTTTCGGGAGCAGTACTTC. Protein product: CASSFGWFREQYF.

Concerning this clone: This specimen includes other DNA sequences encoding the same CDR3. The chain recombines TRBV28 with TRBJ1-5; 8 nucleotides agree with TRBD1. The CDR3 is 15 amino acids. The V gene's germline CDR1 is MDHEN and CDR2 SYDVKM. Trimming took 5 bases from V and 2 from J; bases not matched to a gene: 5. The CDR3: CASSPDREGNQPQHF. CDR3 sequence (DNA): TGTGCCAGCAGTCCGGACAGGGAAGGCAATCAGCCCCAGCATTTT.

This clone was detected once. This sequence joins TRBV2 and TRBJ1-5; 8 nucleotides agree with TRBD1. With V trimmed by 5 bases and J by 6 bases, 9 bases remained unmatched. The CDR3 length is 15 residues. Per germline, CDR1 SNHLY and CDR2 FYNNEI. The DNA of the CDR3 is TGTGCCAGCAGTCCGGACAGGGCAAAAGGTCAGCCCCAGCATTTT. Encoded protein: CASSPDRAKGQPQHF.

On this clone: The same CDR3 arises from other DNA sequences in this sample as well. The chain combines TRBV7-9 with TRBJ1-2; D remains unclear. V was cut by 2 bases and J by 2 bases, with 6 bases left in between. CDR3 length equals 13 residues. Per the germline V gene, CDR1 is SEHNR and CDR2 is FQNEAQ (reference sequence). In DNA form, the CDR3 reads TGTGCCAGCAGCTTACAAGGGAACTATGGCTACACCTTC. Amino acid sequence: CASSLQGNYGYTF.

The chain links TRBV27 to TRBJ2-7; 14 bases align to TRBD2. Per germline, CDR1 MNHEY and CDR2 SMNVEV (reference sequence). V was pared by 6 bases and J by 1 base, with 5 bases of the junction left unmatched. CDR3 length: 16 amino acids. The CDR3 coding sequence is TGTGCCAGCAGCGGGACTAGCGGGAGTGTGTCCTACGAGCAGTACTTC. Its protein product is CASSGTSGSVSYEQYF.

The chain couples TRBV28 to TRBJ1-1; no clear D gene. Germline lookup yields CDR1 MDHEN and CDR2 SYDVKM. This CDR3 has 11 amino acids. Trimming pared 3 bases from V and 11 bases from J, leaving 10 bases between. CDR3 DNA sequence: TGTGCCAGCAGTTTTCCGGGGTGGGCTTTCTTT. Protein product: CASSFPGWAFF.

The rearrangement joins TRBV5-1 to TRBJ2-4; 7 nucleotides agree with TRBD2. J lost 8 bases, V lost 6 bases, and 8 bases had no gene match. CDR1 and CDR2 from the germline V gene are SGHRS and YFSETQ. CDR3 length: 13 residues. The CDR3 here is CASKAGATDIQYF. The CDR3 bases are TGCGCCAGCAAGGCGGGAGCGACGGACATTCAGTACTTC.

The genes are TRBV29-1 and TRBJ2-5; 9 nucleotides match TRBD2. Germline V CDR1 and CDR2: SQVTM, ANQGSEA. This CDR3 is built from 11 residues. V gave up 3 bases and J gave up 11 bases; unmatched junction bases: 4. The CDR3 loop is CSVDLAGLQYF. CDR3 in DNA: TGCAGCGTTGACCTAGCGGGACTGCAGTACTTC.